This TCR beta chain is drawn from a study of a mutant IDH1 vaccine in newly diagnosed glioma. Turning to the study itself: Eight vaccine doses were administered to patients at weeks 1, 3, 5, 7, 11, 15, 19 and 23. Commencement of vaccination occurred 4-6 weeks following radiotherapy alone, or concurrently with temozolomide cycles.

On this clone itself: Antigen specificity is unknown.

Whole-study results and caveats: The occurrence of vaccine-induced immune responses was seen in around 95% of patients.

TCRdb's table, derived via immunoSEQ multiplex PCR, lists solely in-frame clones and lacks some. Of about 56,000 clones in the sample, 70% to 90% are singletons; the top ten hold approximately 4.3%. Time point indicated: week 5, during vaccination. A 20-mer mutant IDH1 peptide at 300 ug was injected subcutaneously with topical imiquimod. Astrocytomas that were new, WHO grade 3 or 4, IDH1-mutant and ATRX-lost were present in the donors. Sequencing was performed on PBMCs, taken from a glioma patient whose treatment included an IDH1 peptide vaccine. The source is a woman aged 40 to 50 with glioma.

The CDR3: CASSVRQGWYEQYF. In DNA form, the CDR3 reads TGTGCCAGCAGTGTTAGACAGGGGTGGTACGAGCAGTACTTC. The chain joins TRBV6-1 to TRBJ2-7; 8 nucleotides align to TRBD1. V shed 4 bases, J shed 4 bases, and the junction held 6 bases outside the gene matches. CDR3 size: 14 residues. Germline V lookup: CDR1 MNHNS, CDR2 SASEGT.